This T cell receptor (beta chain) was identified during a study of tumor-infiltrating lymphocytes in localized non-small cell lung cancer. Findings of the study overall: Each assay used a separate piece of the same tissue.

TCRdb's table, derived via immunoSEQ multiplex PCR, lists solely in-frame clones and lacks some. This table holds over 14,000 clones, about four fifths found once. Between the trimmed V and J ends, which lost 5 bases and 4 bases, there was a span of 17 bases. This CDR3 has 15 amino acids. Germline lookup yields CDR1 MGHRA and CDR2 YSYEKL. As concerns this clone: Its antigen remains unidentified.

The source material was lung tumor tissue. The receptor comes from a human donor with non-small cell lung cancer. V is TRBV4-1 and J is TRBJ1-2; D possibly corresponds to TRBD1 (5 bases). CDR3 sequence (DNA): TGCGCCAGCAGCTACCGCGGGGAGAGGGGCTATGGCTACACCTTC. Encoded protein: CASSYRGERGYGYTF.